The 8 T cell receptor beta chains given below trace back to one sample, sequenced in a study of blood T cell repertoires in COVID-19. Sequencing was performed with immunoSEQ multiplex PCR; in TCRdb, only in-frame clones are kept and a portion is missing. The sample shows over 100,000 clones, 85% of them seen only once. Sequenced: peripheral blood. The receptors stem from a man older than 75 with acute or convalescent COVID-19.

V and J are TRBV24-1 and TRBJ2-1, with 10 bases aligning to TRBD1. V shed 4 bases, J shed 0 bases, and the junction held 17 bases outside the gene matches. Germline assignment: CDR1 KGHDR and CDR2 SFDVKD. The CDR3 is 21 residues long. The CDR3 DNA reads TGTGCCACCAGTGAGCGCCGTAGGACAGGGGGATCCCTGAGCTCCTACAATGAGCAGTTCTTC. It encodes CATSERRRTGGSLSSYNEQFF.

The chain combines TRBV3-1 (or the pseudogene TRBV3-2) with TRBJ2-1; D not resolved. This CDR3 is 15 amino acids long. The germline gives CDR1 LGHDT, CDR2 YNNKEL (reference sequence). The germline V and J ends were trimmed by 5 bases and 0 bases, with 11 bases remaining between them. In nucleotides, the CDR3 is TGTGCCAGCAGCTTCCGACTCCTCTCCTACAATGAGCAGTTCTTC. Amino acids: CASSFRLLSYNEQFF.

This chain connects TRBV6-2 or TRBV6-3 to TRBJ1-2; D might be TRBD1 (5 bases). V dropped 2 bases and J dropped 1 base, with 5 bases sitting between them. The CDR3 is made up of 13 amino acids. CDR1 and CDR2 from the germline V gene are MNHEY and SVGEGT. The CDR3 DNA is TGTGCCAGCAGTTACGACAGTAACTATGGCTACACCTTC. Translation gives CASSYDSNYGYTF.

The chain combines TRBV10-3 with TRBJ1-2; 10 positions match TRBD1. CDR3 length equals 15 residues. CDR1 and CDR2 (germline): ENHRY, SYGVKD. J gave up 1 base and V 8 bases, and 7 bases lay outside the gene matches. This CDR3 is CAIRGDRGGNYGYTF. In DNA, the CDR3 is TGTGCCATCCGAGGGGACAGGGGTGGTAACTATGGCTACACCTTC.

This sequence joins TRBV4-2 and TRBJ2-7; 12 positions agree with TRBD2. V shed 4 bases, J shed 5 bases, and the junction held 9 bases outside the gene matches. The germline V gene has CDR1 LGHNA and CDR2 YNFKEQ. CDR3 length: 16 residues. CDR3 sequence: CASSPPRLAGEDEQYF. DNA of the CDR3: TGTGCCAGCAGCCCACCGCGACTAGCGGGAGAGGACGAGCAGTACTTC.

This clone was picked up one time. This chain uses TRBV7-9 with TRBJ1-2, with D perhaps TRBD1 (5 bases). V dropped 0 bases and J dropped 4 bases, with 12 bases sitting between them. The CDR3 consists of 15 residues. Germline V gene lookup returns CDR1 SEHNR and CDR2 FQNEAQ (reference sequence). The CDR3 loop is CASSLAQGNGYGYTF. CDR3 in DNA: TGTGCCAGCAGCTTAGCCCAGGGCAATGGCTATGGCTACACCTTC.

The chain is built from TRBV10-1 and TRBJ2-3; no reliable D call. The length of the CDR3 is 14 residues. Looked up from germline, CDR1 is WNHNN and CDR2 is SYGVQD (reference sequence). V lost 6 bases and J lost 0, with 10 bases in between. CDR3 DNA: TGCGCCAGCAGCGACCTGGAGAGCACAGATACGCAGTATTTT. Protein: CASSDLESTDTQYF.

The J gene is TRBJ1-4, the V gene TRBV7-9; maybe TRBD1 (5 bases). Germline V CDR1 and CDR2: SEHNR, FQNEAQ (reference sequence). Trimming left V 1 base short and J 8 bases short, with 17 bases between. The CDR3 runs to 16 residues. The CDR3 loop reads CASSLVYGQGGEKLFF. Written as DNA, the CDR3 is TGTGCCAGCAGCTTAGTGTATGGGCAGGGAGGCGAAAAACTGTTTTTT.